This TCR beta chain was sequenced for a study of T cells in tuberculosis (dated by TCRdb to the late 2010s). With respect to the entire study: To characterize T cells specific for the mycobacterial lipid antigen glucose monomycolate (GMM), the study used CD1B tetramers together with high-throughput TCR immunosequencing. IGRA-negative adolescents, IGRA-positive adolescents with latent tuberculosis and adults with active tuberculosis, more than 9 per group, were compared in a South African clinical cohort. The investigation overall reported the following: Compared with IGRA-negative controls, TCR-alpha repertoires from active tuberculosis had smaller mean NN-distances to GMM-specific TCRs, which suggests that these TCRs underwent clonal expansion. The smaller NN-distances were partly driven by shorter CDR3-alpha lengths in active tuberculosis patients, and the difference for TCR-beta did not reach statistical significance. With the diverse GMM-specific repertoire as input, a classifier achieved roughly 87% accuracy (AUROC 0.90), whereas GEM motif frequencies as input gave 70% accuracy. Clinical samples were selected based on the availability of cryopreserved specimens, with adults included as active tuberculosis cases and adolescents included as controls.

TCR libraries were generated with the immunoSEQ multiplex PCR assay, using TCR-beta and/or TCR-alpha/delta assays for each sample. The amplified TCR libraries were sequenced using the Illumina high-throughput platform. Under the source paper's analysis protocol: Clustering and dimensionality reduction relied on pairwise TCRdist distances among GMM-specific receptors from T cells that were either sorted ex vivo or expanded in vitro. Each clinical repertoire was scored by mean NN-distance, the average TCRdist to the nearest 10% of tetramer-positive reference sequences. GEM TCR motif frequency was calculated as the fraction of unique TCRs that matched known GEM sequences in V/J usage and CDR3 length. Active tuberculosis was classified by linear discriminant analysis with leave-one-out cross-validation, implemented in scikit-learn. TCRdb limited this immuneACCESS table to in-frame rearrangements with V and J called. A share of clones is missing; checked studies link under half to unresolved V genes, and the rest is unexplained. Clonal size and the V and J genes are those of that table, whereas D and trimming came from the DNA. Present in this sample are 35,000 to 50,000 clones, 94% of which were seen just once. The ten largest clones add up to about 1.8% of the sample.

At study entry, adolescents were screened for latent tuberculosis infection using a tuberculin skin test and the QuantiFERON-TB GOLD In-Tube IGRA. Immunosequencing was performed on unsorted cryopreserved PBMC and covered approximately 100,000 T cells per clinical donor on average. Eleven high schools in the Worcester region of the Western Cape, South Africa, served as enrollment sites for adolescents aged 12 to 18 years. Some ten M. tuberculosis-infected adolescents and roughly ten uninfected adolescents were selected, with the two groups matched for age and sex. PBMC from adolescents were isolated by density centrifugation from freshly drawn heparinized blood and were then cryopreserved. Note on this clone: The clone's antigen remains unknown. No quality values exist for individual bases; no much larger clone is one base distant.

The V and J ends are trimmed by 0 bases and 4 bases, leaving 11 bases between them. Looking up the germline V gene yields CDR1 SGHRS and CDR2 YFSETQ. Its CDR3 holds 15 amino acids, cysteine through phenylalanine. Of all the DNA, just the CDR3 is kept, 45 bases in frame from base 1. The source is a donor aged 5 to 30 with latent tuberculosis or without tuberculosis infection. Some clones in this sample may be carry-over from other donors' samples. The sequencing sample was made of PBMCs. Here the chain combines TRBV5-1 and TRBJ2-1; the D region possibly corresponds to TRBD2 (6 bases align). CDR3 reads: CASSLGDGGYNEQFF. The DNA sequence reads TGCGCCAGCAGCTTGGGTGATGGAGGGTACAATGAGCAGTTCTTC.